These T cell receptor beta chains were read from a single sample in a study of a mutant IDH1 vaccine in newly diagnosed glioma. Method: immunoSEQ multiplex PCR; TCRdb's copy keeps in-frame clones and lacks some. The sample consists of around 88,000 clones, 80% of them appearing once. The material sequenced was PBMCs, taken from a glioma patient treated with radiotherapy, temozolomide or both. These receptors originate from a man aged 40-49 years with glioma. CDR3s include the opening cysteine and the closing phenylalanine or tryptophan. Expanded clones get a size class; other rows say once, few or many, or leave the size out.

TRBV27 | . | CASSSDGGGDKYNEQFF
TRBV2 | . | CASSDGGGGTDTQYF
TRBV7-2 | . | CASSYLGGLNEAFF
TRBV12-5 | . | CASSPGLGGEQYF
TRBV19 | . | CASSKTAIWNTEAFF
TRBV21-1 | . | CASSKVSHSSENSYTF
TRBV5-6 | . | CASSLVGTVGEQFF
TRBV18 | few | CASSPSGGADYGYTF
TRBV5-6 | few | CASSLEGPSTDTQYF
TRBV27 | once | CASSPYGGLGSNQPQHF
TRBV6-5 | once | CASSYRGREQYF
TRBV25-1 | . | CASRDRGSTYEQYF
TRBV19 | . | CASSALGTGHNQPQHF
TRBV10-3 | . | CAISDSGLENTEAFF
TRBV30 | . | CALWGAITDTQYF
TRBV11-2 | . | CASSFGLVSYEQYF
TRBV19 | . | CASSVGLAGGPVMETQYF
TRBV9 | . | CASTAGGQGNTIYF
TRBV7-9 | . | CASSQGTGANQPQHF
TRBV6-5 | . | CASSAGGEGNQPQHF
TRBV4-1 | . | CASSQEEARGPRSSNQPQHF
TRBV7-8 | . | CASSLGGFGYTF
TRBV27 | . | CASSSSMGHRELFF
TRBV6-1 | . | CASSQQGRSNQPQHF
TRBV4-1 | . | CASSQDLPYGYTF
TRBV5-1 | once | CASSLNRDNYGYTF
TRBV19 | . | CASSIDGGEISYEQYF
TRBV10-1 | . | CASSLRLADDSSYNEQFF
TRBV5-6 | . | CASSSTGLRTANGELFF
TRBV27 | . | CASSLDPDTEAFF
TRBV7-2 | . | CASSLAVSPGDTQYF
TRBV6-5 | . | CASSYRVSYEQYF